The entry that follows covers one TCR beta chain sequence. V lost 0 bases to trimming and J lost 6 bases, with 12 bases between them. CDR1 and CDR2 (germline): SGDLS, YYNGEE. The CDR3 is 14 residues long. This specimen belongs to a study of blood T cell repertoires in COVID-19. On the study more broadly: COVID-19 samples, acute and convalescent, were from the United States, Italy and Spain. Sources were T cells, B-cell-depleted T cells, or PBMCs; the material itself was cDNA or gDNA.

Per the original data handling: Reference gene primer amplification yielded estimated nucleated cell counts. The method was immunoSEQ multiplex PCR; TCRdb's version includes in-frame clones alone and lacks a portion of them. V and J calls and clone size come straight from that table; D and trimming were deduced from the DNA. The sample has about 44,000 clones; around 82% are singletons. The chain employs TRBV9 and TRBJ1-2; D is perhaps TRBD1 (5 bases). This receptor was obtained from a woman between 65 and 79 years old with acute or convalescent COVID-19. The specimen sequenced was peripheral blood. CDR3 DNA: TGTGCCAGCAGCGTAGCTCAGGCAGGGAATGGCTACACCTTC. Protein: CASSVAQAGNGYTF. The variable domain in full, with the rest retrieved from reference TRBV9 and TRBJ1-2, is DSGVTQTPKHLITATGQRVTLRCSPRSGDLSVYWYQQSLDQGLQFLIQYYNGEERAKGNILERFSAQQFPDLHSELNLSSLELGDSALYFCASSVAQAGNGYTFGSGTRLTVV.